A single sample is the source of the 23 T cell receptor beta chains below, sequenced in a study of T cells after yellow fever vaccination. Via MiXCR, TCRdb re-called the 5' RACE reads, giving one row per CDR3 protein. The table shows a few hundred thousand distinct CDR3 sequences, with 15% to 20% occurring only once. Here the sequenced sample was PBMCs, taken 15 days after the yellow fever booster vaccination. The receptors originated from a man aged 25 to 45 who received the YFV17D yellow fever vaccine.

The sample holds a few counts of this clonotype. The chain links TRBV20-1 to TRBJ2-7; 10 nucleotides align to TRBD1. Trimming cost V 6 bases and J 2 bases; bases outside gene matches: 7. Germline lookup yields CDR1 DFQATT and CDR2 SNEGSKA (reference sequence). The CDR3 is 14 amino acids. The CDR3: CSAKGTGEAYEQYF. The CDR3 DNA follows: TGCAGTGCCAAGGGGACAGGGGAGGCCTACGAGCAGTACTTC.

This clonotype was picked up a small number of times. V is TRBV28 and J is TRBJ2-7; 9 positions agree with TRBD1. Germline V gives CDR1 MDHEN, CDR2 SYDVKM. The CDR3 has 15 residues. V trimming: 6 bases; J trimming: 2 bases; junction bases outside the gene matches: 8. In DNA form, the CDR3 reads TGTGCCAGCAGCGGACAGGGGCCCCGGACCTACGAGCAGTACTTC. Amino acid sequence: CASSGQGPRTYEQYF.

This chain links TRBV4-1 with TRBJ2-1, with D uncertain. Trimming removed 1 base from V and 0 bases from J, with 7 bases in between. The germline CDR1 and CDR2 sequences are MGHRA and YSYEKL. The CDR3 is 15 amino acids. The CDR3 sequence: CASSQALSSYNEQFF. The CDR3 region has the DNA TGCGCCAGCAGCCAAGCCTTGAGCTCCTACAATGAGCAGTTCTTC.

This clonotype was picked up many times. The rearrangement links TRBV5-1 to TRBJ2-1, with 7 nucleotides matching TRBD1. Trimming cost V 1 base and J 5 bases; bases outside gene matches: 18. Germline V gene sequence: CDR1 SGHRS, CDR2 YFSETQ. The CDR3 runs 19 residues. The CDR3 sequence is CASSLPGQPLFQSDNEQFF. The CDR3 nucleotides are TGCGCCAGCAGCTTGCCGGGACAGCCACTCTTCCAATCTGACAATGAGCAGTTCTTC. Filled out from reference TRBV5-1 and TRBJ2-1, the complete variable domain reads KAGVTQTPRYLIKTRGQQVTLSCSPISGHRSVSWYQQTPGQGLQFLFEYFSETQRNKGNFPGRFSGRQFSNSRSEMNVSTLELGDSALYLCASSLPGQPLFQSDNEQFFGPGTRLTVL.

This chain links TRBV11-1 with TRBJ2-1; TRBD2 agrees at 10 bases. Trimming removed 5 bases from V and 0 bases from J; junction bases left unmatched: 13. Germline CDR1 reads SGHAT; CDR2 reads FQDESV (reference sequence). The CDR3 has 19 amino acids. The CDR3 bases are TGTGCCAGCAGCCCCCACCGGCTAGCGGGAGACAGCTCCTACAATGAGCAGTTCTTC. Protein: CASSPHRLAGDSSYNEQFF. The full variable domain, completed using reference TRBV11-1 and TRBJ2-1, is EAEVAQSPRYKITEKSQAVAFWCDPISGHATLYWYRQILGQGPELLVQFQDESVVDDSQLPKDRFSAERLKGVDSTLKIQPAELGDSAMYLCASSPHRLAGDSSYNEQFFGPGTRLTVL.

The V gene is TRBV12-3 or TRBV12-4, the J gene TRBJ2-7, with D unresolved. This CDR3 region has 13 residues. V shed 5 bases and J shed 5 bases, with 13 bases lying between them. The CDR3 is CASSLSVVDEQYF. The CDR3 nucleotides read TGTGCCAGCAGTCTCTCAGTAGTAGACGAGCAGTACTTC.

There are a few counts of this clonotype. The V gene is TRBV7-2, the J gene TRBJ1-4; a weak D match, TRBD1 (5 bases). Between the trimmed V and J ends, which lost 0 bases and 7 bases, there was a span of 12 bases. This CDR3 is built from 15 residues. The germline CDR1 and CDR2 sequences are SGHTA and FQGNSA. Written as DNA, the CDR3 is TGTGCCAGCAGCTTAGCGGCAGGGAGGCGTGAAAAACTGTTTTTT. Its translation is CASSLAAGRREKLFF.

The rearrangement links TRBV7-3 to TRBJ2-1; D possibly corresponds to TRBD2 (6 bases). CDR3 length: 15 residues. Germline lookup yields CDR1 SGHTA and CDR2 FQGTGA. The V end was cut by 1 base, the J end by 1 base, with 8 bases between. CDR3 sequence reads: CASSLSLASYNEQFF. The CDR3 region has the DNA TGTGCCAGCAGCTTAAGCCTAGCGTCCTACAATGAGCAGTTCTTC. The full variable domain, its missing parts supplied by reference TRBV7-3 and TRBJ2-1, is GAGVSQTPSNKVTEKGKYVELRCDPISGHTALYWYRQSLGQGPEFLIYFQGTGAADDSGLPNDRFFAVRPEGSVSTLKIQRTERGDSAVYLCASSLSLASYNEQFFGPGTRLTVL.

The rearrangement joins TRBV20-1 to TRBJ2-3, with 9 nucleotides matching TRBD2. J lost 3 bases, V lost 3 bases, and 7 bases had no gene match. The CDR3 consists of 15 residues. Germline loops: CDR1 DFQATT, CDR2 SNEGSKA (reference sequence). The CDR3 bases are TGCAGTGCTAGTGGGCGGGAGGGCCGTACAGATACGCAGTATTTT. It encodes CSASGREGRTDTQYF.

A few counts support this clonotype. The CDR3 reads CSVATSGMREQYF. The CDR3 DNA reads TGCAGCGTTGCCACTAGCGGGATGCGGGAGCAGTACTTC. The genes are TRBV29-1 and TRBJ2-7; 10 positions agree with TRBD2. The CDR3 extends over 13 amino acids. Germline V gene sequence: CDR1 SQVTM, CDR2 ANQGSEA. V shed 4 bases and J 7 bases; nucleotides not matched to a gene: 7.

The CDR3 loop reads CASSVLGATNEKLFF. The CDR3 DNA follows: TGTGCCAGCAGCGTTCTGGGGGCAACTAATGAAAAACTGTTTTTT. V usage is TRBV9 and J usage is TRBJ1-4, with D possibly TRBD1 on 5 matching bases. Germline V gene data show CDR1 as SGDLS and CDR2 as YYNGEE. There are 15 residues in the CDR3. Deletions cut 2 bases from V and 0 bases from J, with 8 bases between.

This clonotype was seen a few times. The CDR3 is CASSLNGGPKEQFF. DNA for the CDR3: TGTGCCAGCAGTTTAAATGGAGGGCCAAAAGAGCAGTTCTTC. This chain links TRBV12-3 or TRBV12-4 with TRBJ2-1; D might be TRBD2 (6 bases). CDR3 length equals 14 residues. V dropped 2 bases and J dropped 10 bases, with 15 bases sitting between them.

The chain recombines TRBV28 with TRBJ2-3, with D possibly TRBD2 on 6 matching bases. The CDR3 runs to 14 residues. CDR1 and CDR2 (germline): MDHEN, SYDVKM. Trimming pared 7 bases from V and 0 bases from J, leaving 11 bases between. CDR3 in DNA: TGTGCCAGCAAGGGGACTTACAGCACAGATACGCAGTATTTT. It encodes CASKGTYSTDTQYF. The whole variable domain, remainder taken from reference TRBV28 and TRBJ2-3, is DVKVTQSSRYLVKRTGEKVFLECVQDMDHENMFWYRQDPGLGLRLIYFSYDVKMKEKGDIPEGYSVSREKKERFSLILESASTNQTSMYLCASKGTYSTDTQYFGPGTRLTVL.

This clonotype has more than one count but fewer than ten. V and J are TRBV29-1 and TRBJ2-7; tentatively, D is TRBD1 or TRBD2 (5 bases each). V lost 6 bases, J lost 4 bases, and 13 bases lay in between. Germline lookup yields CDR1 SQVTM and CDR2 ANQGSEA. The CDR3 extends over 12 amino acids. The CDR3 nucleotides are TGCAGCGTAAGAGGGACGGTGTACGAGCAGTACTTC. Residues: CSVRGTVYEQYF.

This clonotype was observed a few times. The rearrangement uses TRBV3-1 and TRBJ2-1; D gene ambiguous. V shed 5 bases and J shed 9 bases, with 14 bases lying between them. Germline-derived CDR1 and CDR2 are LGHDT and YNNKEL (reference sequence). The CDR3 consists of 13 residues. The CDR3 region has the DNA TGTGCCAGCAGCGCGGCGGCTTCGGGTGAGCAGTTCTTC. Translating gives CASSAAASGEQFF.

The chain has TRBV4-3 and TRBJ2-2; 7 nucleotides line up with TRBD2. This CDR3 is 14 amino acids long. The germline gives CDR1 LGHNA, CDR2 YSLEER. With 5 bases clipped from V and 1 base from J, the junction kept 1 base outside the gene matches. As DNA, the CDR3 is TGCGCCAGCAGCGCTAGCGGGAACACCGGGGAGCTGTTTTTT. Protein product: CASSASGNTGELFF.

The chain uses TRBV12-3 or TRBV12-4 and TRBJ2-5; a weak D match, TRBD1 (5 bases). Trimming pared 3 bases from V and 5 bases from J, leaving 22 bases between. CDR3 size: 17 residues. As DNA, the CDR3 is TGTGCCAGCAGTTTCCCCCTCCCTACCACCCCAGGGGAGACCCAGTACTTC. It encodes CASSFPLPTTPGETQYF.

The chain joins TRBV3-1 to TRBJ1-2; tentatively, D is TRBD1 (6 bases). The germline V gene encodes CDR1 LGHDT and CDR2 YNNKEL (reference sequence). Trimming took 2 bases from V and 8 from J, leaving 15 bases between them. The CDR3 runs 14 residues. This chain's CDR3 is CASSQRGNQRGYTF. CDR3 DNA sequence: TGTGCCAGCAGCCAAAGGGGGAATCAGAGAGGCTACACCTTC.

This clonotype was seen more than once but under ten times. This chain uses TRBV6-5 with TRBJ2-5, with TRBD2 matching 13 bases. Trimming removed 4 bases from V and 9 bases from J; junction bases left unmatched: 5. The CDR3 length is 14 residues. Germline CDR1 and CDR2: MNHEY and SVGAGI. CDR3 in amino acids: CASSFGLAGAPQYF. The CDR3 DNA is TGTGCCAGCAGTTTTGGACTAGCGGGAGCGCCCCAGTACTTC.

V is TRBV12-3 or TRBV12-4 and J is TRBJ2-2; the D gene could be TRBD1 or TRBD2 (6 bases each). The CDR3 runs 12 residues. This CDR3 is CGGAANTGELFF. In DNA, the CDR3 is TGTGGGGGGGCCGCGAACACCGGGGAGCTGTTTTTT.

A few counts support this clonotype. V usage is TRBV15 and J usage is TRBJ1-2; D gene ambiguous. Trimming took off 0 bases at V and 7 bases at J, with 15 bases between the two ends. The CDR3 sequence is 15 residues long. Germline loops: CDR1 LNHNV, CDR2 YYDKDF (reference sequence). The CDR3 reads CATSRDLKPGSGYTF. The CDR3 DNA is TGTGCCACCAGCAGAGACCTTAAACCTGGTTCTGGCTACACCTTC.

V is TRBV20-1 and J is TRBJ2-1, with 7 bases matching TRBD2. There are 13 residues in the CDR3. Germline CDR1 is DFQATT and CDR2 is SNEGSKA (reference sequence). With V trimmed by 4 bases and J by 12 bases, 12 bases remained unmatched. DNA for the CDR3: TGCAGTGCTATTCCCCTAGCGGCCTATGGGCAGTTCTTC. Translation: CSAIPLAAYGQFF.

The gene calls are TRBV29-1 and TRBJ1-2, with D unclear. CDR1 is SQVTM and CDR2 is ANQGSEA in the germline V gene. Trimming removed 4 bases at V and 1 base at J, with 13 bases between. The length of the CDR3 is 14 residues. The CDR3 region is CSVALDGHNYGYTF. DNA for the CDR3: TGCAGCGTTGCCCTCGACGGGCATAACTATGGCTACACCTTC.